The clone carrying this T cell receptor (beta chain) was seen just once. Its target is unknown. Assay execution took place at the deep level. Sequenced by immunoSEQ multiplex PCR; TCRdb stores in-frame clones only, minus some. This table holds some 2.1 million clones, just over 90% found once. The data stem from a study of shared clonotypes between healthy human individuals. The study, taken as a whole, reports: When compared with the clonotypes that were shared by all four sorted-subset donors, the non-shared clonotypes turned out to have lower generation probabilities.

Trimming removed 3 bases at V and 3 bases at J, with 18 bases between. The CDR3 length is 16 residues. Germline CDR1 is SGHRS and CDR2 is YFSETQ. The naive CD8 subset, CD45RO-negative cells positively selected for CCR7, excluded terminally differentiated effector memory CD45RA+ cells. This TCR derives from a man aged 18 to 30 in good health. Some clones in this sample may be carry-over from other donors' samples. V gene TRBV5-1 combines with J gene TRBJ2-5; D unclear. Sequenced input: naive CD8+ T cells from PBMCs. In DNA form, the CDR3 reads TGCGCCAGCAGCTCTACCGACTTTGCTTGGAAAGAGACCCAGTACTTC. This translates into CASSSTDFAWKETQYF. Variable domain in full (rest from reference TRBV5-1 and TRBJ2-5): KAGVTQTPRYLIKTRGQQVTLSCSPISGHRSVSWYQQTPGQGLQFLFEYFSETQRNKGNFPGRFSGRQFSNSRSEMNVSTLELGDSALYLCASSSTDFAWKETQYFGPGTRLLVL.